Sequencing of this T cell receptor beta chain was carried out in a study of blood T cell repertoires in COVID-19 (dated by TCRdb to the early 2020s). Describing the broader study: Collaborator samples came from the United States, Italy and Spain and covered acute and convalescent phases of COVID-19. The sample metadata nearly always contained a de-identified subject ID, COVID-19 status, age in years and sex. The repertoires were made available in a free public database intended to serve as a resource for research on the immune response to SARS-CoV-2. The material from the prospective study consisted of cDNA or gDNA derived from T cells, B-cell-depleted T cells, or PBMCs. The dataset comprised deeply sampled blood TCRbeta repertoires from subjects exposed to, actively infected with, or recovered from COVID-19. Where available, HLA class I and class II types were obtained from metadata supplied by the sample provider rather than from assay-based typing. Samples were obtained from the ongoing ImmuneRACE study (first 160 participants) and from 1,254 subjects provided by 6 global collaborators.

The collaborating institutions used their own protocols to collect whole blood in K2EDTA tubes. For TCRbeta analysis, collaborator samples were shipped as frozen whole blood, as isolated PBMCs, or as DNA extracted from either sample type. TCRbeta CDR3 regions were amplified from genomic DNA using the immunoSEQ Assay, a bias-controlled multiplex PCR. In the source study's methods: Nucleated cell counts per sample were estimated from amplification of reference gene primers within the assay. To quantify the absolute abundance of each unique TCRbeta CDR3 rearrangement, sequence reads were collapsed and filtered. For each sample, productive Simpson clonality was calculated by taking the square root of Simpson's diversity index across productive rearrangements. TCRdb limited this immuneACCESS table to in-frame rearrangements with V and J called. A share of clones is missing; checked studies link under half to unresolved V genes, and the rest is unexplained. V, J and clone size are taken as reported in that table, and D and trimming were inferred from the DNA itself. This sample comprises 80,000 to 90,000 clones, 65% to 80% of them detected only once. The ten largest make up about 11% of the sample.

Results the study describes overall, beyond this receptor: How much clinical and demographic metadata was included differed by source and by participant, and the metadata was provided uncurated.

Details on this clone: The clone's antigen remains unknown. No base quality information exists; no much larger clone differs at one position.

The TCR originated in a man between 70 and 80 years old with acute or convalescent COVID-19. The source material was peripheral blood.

The CDR3 is CASSVGTSGITGELFF. At the DNA level, the sequence is TGTGCCAGCAGCGTAGGGACTAGCGGAATCACCGGGGAGCTGTTTTTT. This receptor chain uses TRBV9 and TRBJ2-2; TRBD2 matches 10 bases in the middle. Measured from the cysteine to the phenylalanine, the CDR3 is 16 residues long. Of all the DNA, just the CDR3 is kept, 48 bases in frame from base 1. As encoded in the germline V gene, CDR1 is SGDLS while CDR2 is YYNGEE. Unmatched junction bases come to 3, with V trimmed by 0 bases and J by 4 bases.